This T cell receptor beta chain was identified during a study of CD8 T cells in ankylosing spondylitis. TCRdb reanalysed the 5' RACE reads using MiXCR and keeps one entry per CDR3 protein. This table holds 150,000 to 250,000 distinct CDR3 sequences, 10% to 15% found once. Study observations and caveats: In synovial fluid and blood from reactive arthritis, some motif variants were previously reported.

Turning to this clonotype: Its specificity is unknown.

V was cut by 2 bases and J by 6 bases, with 4 bases left in between. The CDR3 runs to 12 residues. Germline V CDR1 and CDR2: SEHNR, FQNEAQ (reference sequence). This clonotype was obtained from a male donor with ankylosing spondylitis or in good health (not recorded which). The gene calls are TRBV7-9 and TRBJ2-2, with D unresolved. What was sequenced was blood, either unsorted or a sorted T cell fraction (not recorded which). The CDR3 loop reads CASSLIPGELFF. The CDR3 nucleotides read TGTGCCAGCAGCTTAATACCCGGGGAGCTGTTTTTT.